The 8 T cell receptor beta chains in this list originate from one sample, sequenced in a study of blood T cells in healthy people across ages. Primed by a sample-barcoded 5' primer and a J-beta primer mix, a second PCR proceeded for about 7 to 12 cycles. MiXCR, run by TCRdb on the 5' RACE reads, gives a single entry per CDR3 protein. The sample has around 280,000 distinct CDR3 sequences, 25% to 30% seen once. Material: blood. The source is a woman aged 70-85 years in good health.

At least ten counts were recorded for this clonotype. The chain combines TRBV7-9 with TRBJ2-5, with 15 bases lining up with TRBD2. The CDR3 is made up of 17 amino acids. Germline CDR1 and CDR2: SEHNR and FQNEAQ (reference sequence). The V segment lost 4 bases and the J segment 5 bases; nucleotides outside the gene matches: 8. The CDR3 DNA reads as TGTGCCAGCAGCTCCGGGACTAGCGGGAGGTCTTCGGAGACCCAGTACTTC. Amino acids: CASSSGTSGRSSETQYF.

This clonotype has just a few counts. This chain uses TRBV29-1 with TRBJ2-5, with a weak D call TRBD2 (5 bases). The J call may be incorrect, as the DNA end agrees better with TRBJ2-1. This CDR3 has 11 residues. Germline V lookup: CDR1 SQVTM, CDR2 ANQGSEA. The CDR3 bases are TGCAGCGTTGCGGGGTCCGATGAGCAGTTCTTC. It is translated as CSVAGSDEQFF.

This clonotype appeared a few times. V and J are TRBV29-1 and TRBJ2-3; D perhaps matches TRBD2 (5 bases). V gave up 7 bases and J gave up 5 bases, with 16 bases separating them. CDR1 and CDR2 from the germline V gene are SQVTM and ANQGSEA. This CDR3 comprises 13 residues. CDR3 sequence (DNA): TGCAGCGCCCTACTAGGGTCTGGAGATACGCAGTATTTT. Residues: CSALLGSGDTQYF.

The CDR3 DNA follows: TGTGCCAGCAGCTTATCCGCCCTTAGCGGGAGGGCTGGGGAGCAGTACTTC. It codes for CASSLSALSGRAGEQYF. The chain employs TRBV7-2 and TRBJ2-7; 11 bases fit TRBD2. Losses at the gene ends were 2 bases for V and 7 bases for J; bases not matched to a gene: 13. The CDR3 has 17 amino acids. The germline V gene has CDR1 SGHTA and CDR2 FQGNSA.

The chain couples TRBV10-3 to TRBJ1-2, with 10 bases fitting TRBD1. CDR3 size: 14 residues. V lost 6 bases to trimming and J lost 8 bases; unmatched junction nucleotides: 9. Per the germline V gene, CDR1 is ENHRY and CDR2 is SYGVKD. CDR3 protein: CAIRGTGEAHGYTF. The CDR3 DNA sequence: TGTGCCATCAGGGGGACAGGGGAGGCCCACGGCTACACCTTC.

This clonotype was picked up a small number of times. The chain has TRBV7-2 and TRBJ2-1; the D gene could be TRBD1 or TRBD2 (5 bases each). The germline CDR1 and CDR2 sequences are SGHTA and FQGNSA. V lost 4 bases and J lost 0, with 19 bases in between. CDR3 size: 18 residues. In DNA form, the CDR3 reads TGTGCCAGCAGCTCGGTTCGTGTAACGGGGCCCTCCTACAATGAGCAGTTCTTC. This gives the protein CASSSVRVTGPSYNEQFF.

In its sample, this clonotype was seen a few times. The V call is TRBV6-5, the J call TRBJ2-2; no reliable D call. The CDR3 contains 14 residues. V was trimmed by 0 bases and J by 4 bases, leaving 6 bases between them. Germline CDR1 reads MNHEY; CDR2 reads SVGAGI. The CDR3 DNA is TGTGCCAGCAGTTACTCGAGGCGCACCGGGGAGCTGTTTTTT. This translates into CASSYSRRTGELFF.

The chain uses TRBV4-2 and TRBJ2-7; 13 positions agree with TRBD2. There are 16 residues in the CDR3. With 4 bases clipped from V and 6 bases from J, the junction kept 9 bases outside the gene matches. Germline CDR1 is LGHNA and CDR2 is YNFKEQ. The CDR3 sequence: CASSRDTSGRASEQYF. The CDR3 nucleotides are TGTGCCAGCAGCCGAGATACTAGCGGGAGGGCCAGCGAGCAGTACTTC.